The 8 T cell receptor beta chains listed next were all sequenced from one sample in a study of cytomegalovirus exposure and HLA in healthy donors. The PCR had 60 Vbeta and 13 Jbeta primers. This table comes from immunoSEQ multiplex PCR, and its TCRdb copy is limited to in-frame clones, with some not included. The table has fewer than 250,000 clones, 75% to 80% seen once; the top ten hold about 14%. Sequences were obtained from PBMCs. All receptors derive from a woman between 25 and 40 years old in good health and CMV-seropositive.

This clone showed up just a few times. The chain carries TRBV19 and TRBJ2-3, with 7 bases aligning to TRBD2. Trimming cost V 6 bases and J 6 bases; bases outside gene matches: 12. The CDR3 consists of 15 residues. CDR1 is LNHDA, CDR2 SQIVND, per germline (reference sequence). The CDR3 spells CASSSGREAGDTQYF. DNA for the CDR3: TGTGCCAGTAGCTCGGGGAGGGAGGCTGGTGATACGCAGTATTTT. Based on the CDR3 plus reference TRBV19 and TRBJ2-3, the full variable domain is DGGITQSPKYLFRKEGQNVTLSCEQNLNHDAMYWYRQDPGQGLRLIYYSQIVNDFQKGDIAEGYSVSREKKESFPLTVTSAQKNPTAFYLCASSSGREAGDTQYFGPGTRLTVL.

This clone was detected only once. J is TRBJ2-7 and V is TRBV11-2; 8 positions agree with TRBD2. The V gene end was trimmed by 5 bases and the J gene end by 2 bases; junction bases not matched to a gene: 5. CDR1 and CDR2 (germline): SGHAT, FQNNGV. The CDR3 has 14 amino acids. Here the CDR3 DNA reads TGTGCCAGCAGCCCTAACGGGAGGGCCTACGAGCAGTACTTC. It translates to CASSPNGRAYEQYF.

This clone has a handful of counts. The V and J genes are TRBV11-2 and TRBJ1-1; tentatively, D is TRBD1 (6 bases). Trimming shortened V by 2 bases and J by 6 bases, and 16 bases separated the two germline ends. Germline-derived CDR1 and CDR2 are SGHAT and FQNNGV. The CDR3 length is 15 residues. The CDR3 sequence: CASSLSTGIGSEAFF. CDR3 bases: TGTGCCAGCAGCTTATCAACAGGGATTGGGTCTGAAGCTTTCTTT.

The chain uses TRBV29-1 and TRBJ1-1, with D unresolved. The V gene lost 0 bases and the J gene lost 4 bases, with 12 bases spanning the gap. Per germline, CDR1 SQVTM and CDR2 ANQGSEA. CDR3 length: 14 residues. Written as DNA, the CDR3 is TGCAGCGTTGAAGACACAGTGAGTGCCACTGAAGCTTTCTTT. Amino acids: CSVEDTVSATEAFF.

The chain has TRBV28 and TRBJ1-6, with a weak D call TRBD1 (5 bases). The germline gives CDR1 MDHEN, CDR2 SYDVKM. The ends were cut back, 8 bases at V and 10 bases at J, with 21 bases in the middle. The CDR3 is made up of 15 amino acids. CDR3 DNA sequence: TGTGCCAGCTCAACGAATCGGGGGGAGGGCTCACCCCTCCACTTT. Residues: CASSTNRGEGSPLHF.

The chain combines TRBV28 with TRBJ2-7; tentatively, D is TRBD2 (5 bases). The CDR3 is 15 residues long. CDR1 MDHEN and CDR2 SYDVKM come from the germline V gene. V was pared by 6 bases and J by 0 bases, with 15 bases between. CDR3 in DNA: TGTGCCAGCAGACCTCCGGGGTTAAGCTCCTACGAGCAGTACTTC. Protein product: CASRPPGLSSYEQYF.

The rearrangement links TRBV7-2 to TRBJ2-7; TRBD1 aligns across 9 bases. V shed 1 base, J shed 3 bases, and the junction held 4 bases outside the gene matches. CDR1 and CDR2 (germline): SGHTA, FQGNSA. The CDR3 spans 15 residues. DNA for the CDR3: TGTGCCAGCAGCTTAGGACAGGGGGGTTACTACGAGCAGTACTTC. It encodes CASSLGQGGYYEQYF.

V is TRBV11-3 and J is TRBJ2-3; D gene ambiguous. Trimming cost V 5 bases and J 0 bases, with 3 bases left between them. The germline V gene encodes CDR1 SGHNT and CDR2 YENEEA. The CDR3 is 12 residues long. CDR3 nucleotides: TGTGCCAGCAGCACTAGCACAGATACGCAGTATTTT. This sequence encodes CASSTSTDTQYF.